This T cell receptor (beta chain) was observed in a study of Tregs in tolerant kidney transplant recipients. Recipients received nonmyeloablative bone marrow transplants from related graft donors, with transient mixed chimerism. CD4+CD25+CD127- Tregs, CD4+CD25- non-Tregs, CD4 and CD8 cells were sorted. TCRdb's copy holds only in-frame clones and misses some; the assay was immunoSEQ multiplex PCR. Among fewer than 55,000 clones, approximately 89% were seen once, and the ten largest hold around 15%. Looked up from germline, CDR1 is SGHTA and CDR2 is FQGNSA. The CDR3 totals 13 residues. V was clipped by 3 bases and J by 5 bases; unmatched bases: 1.

The chain carries TRBV7-2 and TRBJ2-4; 7 bases fit TRBD1. The source is a human patient who received a combined kidney and bone marrow transplant. T cells may partly derive from the graft donor. The material was CD8+ T cells from blood (PBMCs), obtained 12 months after the transplant. The CDR3 bases are TGTGCCAGCAGCTTCGGACAGGAAAACATTCAGTACTTC. Its protein is CASSFGQENIQYF. The full variable domain, with the rest looked up from reference TRBV7-2 and TRBJ2-4, is GAGVSQSPSNKVTEKGKDVELRCDPISGHTALYWYRQSLGQGLEFLIYFQGNSAPDKSGLPSDRFSAERTGGSVSTLTIQRTQQEDSAVYLCASSFGQENIQYFGAGTRLSVL.